This T cell receptor (beta chain) was recovered during a study of blood T cells in healthy people across ages. A second PCR, run for about 6 to 12 cycles, used a sample-barcoded 5' primer plus a J-beta primer mix. TCRdb recomputed calls from the 5' RACE reads with MiXCR, one row per CDR3 protein. The sample carries about 700,000 distinct CDR3 sequences, less than 40% recorded once. The sequence came from a woman aged 80 or over in good health. Material for sequencing was blood.

This CDR3 is CATSRLSGFNEKLFF. CDR3 DNA: TGTGCCACCAGCAGACTCTCGGGGTTCAATGAAAAACTGTTTTTT. V usage is TRBV15 and J usage is TRBJ1-4, with unresolved D. Germline V lookup: CDR1 LNHNV, CDR2 YYDKDF (reference sequence). Trimming cost V 2 bases and J 5 bases, with 12 bases left between them. The CDR3 is 15 residues long.